The clone carrying this TCR beta chain was recorded a few times. Through negative isolation, CD4+ and CD8+ T cells were obtained, while TEMRA cells were enriched using FACS. J was trimmed by 2 bases and V by 5 bases; bases with no gene match: 1. Germline CDR1 and CDR2: DFQATT and SNEGSKA (reference sequence). This CDR3 comprises 12 residues. The source of the sample is a study of CD8 T cells in Susac syndrome. When the RNA was reverse transcribed, random hexamers were used with an input of roughly 0.45 to 1 ug. Using its own MiXCR run on the immunoSEQ multiplex PCR reads, TCRdb lists one record per CDR3 protein. This sample carries 160,000 or so distinct CDR3 sequences, approximately 94% of them seen once, and the ten largest clones take 0.09% to 0.1%.

This receptor was taken from a human donor with multiple sclerosis. The chain is built from TRBV20-1 and TRBJ2-3, with 7 bases lining up with TRBD2. Specimen: CD4+ T cells from PBMCs. CDR3 nucleotides: TGCAGTGCTGGGGGGGACACAGATACGCAGTATTTT. This translates into CSAGGDTDTQYF.